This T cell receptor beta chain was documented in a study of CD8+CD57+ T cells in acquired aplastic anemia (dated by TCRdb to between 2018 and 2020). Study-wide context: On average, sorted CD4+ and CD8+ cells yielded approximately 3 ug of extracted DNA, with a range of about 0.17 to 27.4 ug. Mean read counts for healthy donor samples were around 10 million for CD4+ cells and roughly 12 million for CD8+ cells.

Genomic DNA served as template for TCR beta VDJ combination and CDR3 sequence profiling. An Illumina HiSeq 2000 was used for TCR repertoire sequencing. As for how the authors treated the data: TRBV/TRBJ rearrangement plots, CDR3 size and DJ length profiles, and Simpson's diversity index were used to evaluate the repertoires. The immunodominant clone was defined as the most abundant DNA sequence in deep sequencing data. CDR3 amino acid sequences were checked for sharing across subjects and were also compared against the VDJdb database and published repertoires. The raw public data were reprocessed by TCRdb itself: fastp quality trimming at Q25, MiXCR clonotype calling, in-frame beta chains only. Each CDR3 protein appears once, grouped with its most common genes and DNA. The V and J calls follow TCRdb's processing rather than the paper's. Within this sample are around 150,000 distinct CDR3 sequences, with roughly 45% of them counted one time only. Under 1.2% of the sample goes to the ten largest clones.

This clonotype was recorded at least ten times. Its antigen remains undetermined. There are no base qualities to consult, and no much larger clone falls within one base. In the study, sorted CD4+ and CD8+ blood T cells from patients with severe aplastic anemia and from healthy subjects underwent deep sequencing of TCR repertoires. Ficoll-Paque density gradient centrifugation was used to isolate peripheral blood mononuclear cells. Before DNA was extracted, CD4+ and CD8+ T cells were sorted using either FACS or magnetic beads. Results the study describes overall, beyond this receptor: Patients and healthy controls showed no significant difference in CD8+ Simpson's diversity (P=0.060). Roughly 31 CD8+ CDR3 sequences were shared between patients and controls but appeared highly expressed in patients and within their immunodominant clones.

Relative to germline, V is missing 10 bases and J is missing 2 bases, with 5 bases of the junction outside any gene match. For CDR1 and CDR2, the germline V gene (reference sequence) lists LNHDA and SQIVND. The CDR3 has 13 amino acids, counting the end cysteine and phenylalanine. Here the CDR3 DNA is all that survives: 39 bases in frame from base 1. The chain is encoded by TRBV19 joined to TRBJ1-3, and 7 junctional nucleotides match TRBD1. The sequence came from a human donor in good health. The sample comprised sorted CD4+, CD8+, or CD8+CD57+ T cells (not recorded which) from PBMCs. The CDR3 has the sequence CATSGTAGNTIYF. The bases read TGTGCCACCTCAGGGACAGCTGGAAACACCATATATTTT.